The clone carrying this T cell receptor (beta chain) was counted ten times or more. Antigen: not known. Quantitative barcoded 5'-RACE was used to prepare TCR beta libraries. MiXCR, run by TCRdb on the 5' RACE reads, gives a single entry per CDR3 protein. The sample consists of a few hundred thousand distinct CDR3 sequences, under 12% of them appearing once. Germline V gives CDR1 SNHLY, CDR2 FYNNEI. With 6 bases removed from V and 1 base from J, the gap between germline ends came to 9 bases. The CDR3 totals 14 residues. The data stem from a study of CD8 T cells in ankylosing spondylitis. Study results and limitations: Significant enrichment of disease-linked clones was reported in matched ankylosing spondylitis synovial fluid.

This TCR derives from a male donor with ankylosing spondylitis or in good health (not recorded which). The sequencing input was blood, either unsorted or a sorted T cell fraction (not recorded which). The chain is built from TRBV2 and TRBJ2-2, with unresolved D. CDR3: CASRIGGNTGELFF. CDR3 nucleotides: TGTGCCAGCAGAATTGGCGGGAACACCGGGGAGCTGTTTTTT.